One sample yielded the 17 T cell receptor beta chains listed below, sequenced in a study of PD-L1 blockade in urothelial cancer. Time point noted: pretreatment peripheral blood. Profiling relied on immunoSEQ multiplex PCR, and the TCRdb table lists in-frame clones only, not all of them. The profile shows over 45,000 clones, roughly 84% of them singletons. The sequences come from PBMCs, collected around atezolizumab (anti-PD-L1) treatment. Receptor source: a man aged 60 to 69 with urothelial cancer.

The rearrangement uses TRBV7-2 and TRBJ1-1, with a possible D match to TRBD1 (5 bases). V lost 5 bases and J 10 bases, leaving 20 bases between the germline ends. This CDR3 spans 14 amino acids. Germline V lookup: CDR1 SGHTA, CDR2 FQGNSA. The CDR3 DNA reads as TGTGCCAGCAGCCCCAAGGGGAGGGGATTTGGAGCTTTCTTT. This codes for CASSPKGRGFGAFF.

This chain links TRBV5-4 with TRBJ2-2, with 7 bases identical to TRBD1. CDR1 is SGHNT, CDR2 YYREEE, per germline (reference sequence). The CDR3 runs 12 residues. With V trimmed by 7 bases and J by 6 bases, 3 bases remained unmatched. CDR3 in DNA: TGTGCCAGCGGACAGGTGGCCGGGGAGCTGTTTTTT. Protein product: CASGQVAGELFF.

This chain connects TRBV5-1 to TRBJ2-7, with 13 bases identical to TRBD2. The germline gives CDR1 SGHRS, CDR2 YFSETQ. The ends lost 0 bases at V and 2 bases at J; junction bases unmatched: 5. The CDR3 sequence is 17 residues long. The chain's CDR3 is CASSLGLAGGLTYEQYF. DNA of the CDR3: TGCGCCAGCAGCTTGGGACTAGCGGGGGGCCTAACCTACGAGCAGTACTTC.

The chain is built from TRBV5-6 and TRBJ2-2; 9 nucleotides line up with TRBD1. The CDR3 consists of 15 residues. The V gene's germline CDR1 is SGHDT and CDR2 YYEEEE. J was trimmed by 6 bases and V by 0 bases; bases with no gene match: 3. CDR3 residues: CASSLDRGPSGELFF. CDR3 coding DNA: TGTGCCAGCAGCTTGGACAGGGGGCCTTCCGGGGAGCTGTTTTTT.

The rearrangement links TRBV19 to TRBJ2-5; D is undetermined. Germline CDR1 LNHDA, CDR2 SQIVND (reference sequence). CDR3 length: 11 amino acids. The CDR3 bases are TGTGGTTCCCGTTCGGGAGAGACCCAGTACTTC. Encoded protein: CGSRSGETQYF. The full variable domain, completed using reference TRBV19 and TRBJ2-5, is DGGITQSPKYLFRKEGQNVTLSCEQNLNHDAMYWYRQDPGQGLRLIYYSQIVNDFQKGDIAEGYSVSREKKESFPLTVTSAQKNPTAFYLCGSRSGETQYFGPGTRLLVL.

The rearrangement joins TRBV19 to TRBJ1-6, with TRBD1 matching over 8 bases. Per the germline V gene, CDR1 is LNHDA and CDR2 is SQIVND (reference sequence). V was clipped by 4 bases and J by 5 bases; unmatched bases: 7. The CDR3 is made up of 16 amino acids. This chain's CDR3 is CASSTIQGADNSPLHF. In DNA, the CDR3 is TGTGCCAGTAGTACAATCCAGGGGGCGGATAATTCACCCCTCCACTTT.

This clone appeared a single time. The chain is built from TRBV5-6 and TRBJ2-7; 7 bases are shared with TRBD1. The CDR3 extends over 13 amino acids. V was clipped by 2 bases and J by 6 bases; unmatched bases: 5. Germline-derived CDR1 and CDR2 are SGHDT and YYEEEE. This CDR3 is CASSFGTVGEQYF. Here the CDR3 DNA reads TGTGCCAGCAGCTTCGGGACAGTCGGCGAGCAGTACTTC.

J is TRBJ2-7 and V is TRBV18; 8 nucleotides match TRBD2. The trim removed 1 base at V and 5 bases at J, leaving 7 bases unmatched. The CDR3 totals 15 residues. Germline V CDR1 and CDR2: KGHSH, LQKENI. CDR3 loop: CASSPLGGDFNEQYF. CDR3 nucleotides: TGTGCCAGCTCACCACTCGGGGGGGACTTCAACGAGCAGTACTTC.

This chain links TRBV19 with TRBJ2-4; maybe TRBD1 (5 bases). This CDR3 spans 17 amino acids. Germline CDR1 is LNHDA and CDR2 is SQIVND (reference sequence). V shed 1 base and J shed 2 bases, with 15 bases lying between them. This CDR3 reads CASSIVAGWTTKNIQYF. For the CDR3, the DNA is TGTGCCAGTAGTATAGTAGCAGGGTGGACAACCAAAAACATTCAGTACTTC.

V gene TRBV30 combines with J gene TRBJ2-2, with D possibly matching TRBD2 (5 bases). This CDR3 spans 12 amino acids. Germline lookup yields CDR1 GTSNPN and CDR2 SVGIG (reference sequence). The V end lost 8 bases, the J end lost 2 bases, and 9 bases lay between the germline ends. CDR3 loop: CAGADNTGELFF. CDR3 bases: TGTGCCGGAGCGGATAACACCGGGGAGCTGTTTTTT.

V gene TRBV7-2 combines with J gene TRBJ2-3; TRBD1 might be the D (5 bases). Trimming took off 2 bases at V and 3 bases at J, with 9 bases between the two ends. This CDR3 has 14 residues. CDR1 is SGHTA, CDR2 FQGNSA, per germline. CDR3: CASSLQAGTDTQYF. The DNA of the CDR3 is TGTGCCAGCAGCTTACAGGCAGGGACAGATACGCAGTATTTT.

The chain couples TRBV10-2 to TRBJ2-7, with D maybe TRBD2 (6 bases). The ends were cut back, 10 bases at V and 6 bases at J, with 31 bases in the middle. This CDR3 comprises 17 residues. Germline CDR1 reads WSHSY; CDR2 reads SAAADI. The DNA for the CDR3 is TGCGCCACCGACCCCGGTCTACTGGGGGACTTCCCCCGCGAGCAGTACTTC. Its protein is CATDPGLLGDFPREQYF.

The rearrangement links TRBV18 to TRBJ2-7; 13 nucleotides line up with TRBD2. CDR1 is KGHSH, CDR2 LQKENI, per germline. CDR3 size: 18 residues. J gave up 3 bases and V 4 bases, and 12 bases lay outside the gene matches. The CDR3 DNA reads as TGTGCCAGCTCACAACAATTGGGACTAGCGGGAAGTTACTACGAGCAGTACTTC. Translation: CASSQQLGLAGSYYEQYF.

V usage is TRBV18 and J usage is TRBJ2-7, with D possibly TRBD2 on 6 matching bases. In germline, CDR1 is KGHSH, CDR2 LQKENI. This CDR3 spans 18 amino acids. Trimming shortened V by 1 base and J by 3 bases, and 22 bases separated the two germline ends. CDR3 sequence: CASSPRVLALLKSYEQYF. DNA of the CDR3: TGTGCCAGCTCACCACGGGTACTAGCCCTCCTAAAAAGCTACGAGCAGTACTTC.

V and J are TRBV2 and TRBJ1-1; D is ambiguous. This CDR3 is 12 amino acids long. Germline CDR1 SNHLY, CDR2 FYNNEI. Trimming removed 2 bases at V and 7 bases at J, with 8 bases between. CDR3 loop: CASSERQVEAFF. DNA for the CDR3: TGTGCCAGCAGTGAACGCCAGGTTGAAGCTTTCTTT.

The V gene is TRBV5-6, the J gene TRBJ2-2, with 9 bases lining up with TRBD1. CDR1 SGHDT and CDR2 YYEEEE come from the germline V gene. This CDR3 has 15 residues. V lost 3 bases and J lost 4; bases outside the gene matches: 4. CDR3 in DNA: TGTGCCAGCAGCTGGGGGGACAGGGTCACCGGGGAGCTGTTTTTT. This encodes CASSWGDRVTGELFF.

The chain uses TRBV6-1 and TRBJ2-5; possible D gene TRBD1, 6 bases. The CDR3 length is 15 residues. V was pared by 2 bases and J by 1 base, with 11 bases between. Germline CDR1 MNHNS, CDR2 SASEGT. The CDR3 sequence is CASSEWTVPQETQYF. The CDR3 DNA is TGTGCCAGCAGTGAATGGACAGTCCCCCAAGAGACCCAGTACTTC.